A single T cell receptor beta chain is shown here with its context. This clonotype was observed a few times. No base quality information exists; no much larger clone differs at one position. These data are taken from a study of T cells after yellow fever vaccination (dated by TCRdb to between 2017 and 2020). Regarding the study in general: Libraries from fractions with low cell numbers were prepared with the SMART-Seq v4 Ultra Low Input RNA kit. To follow T-cell clones before and after both primary and booster YFV17D yellow fever vaccination, bulk TCR alpha and beta repertoires underwent longitudinal sequencing. Two healthy male donors, one aged 18 to 29 and one aged 30 to 40 years, made up the cohort. Blood samples were taken at several timepoints before and after primary and secondary immunization, and bulk PBMC replicates and cell subsets were isolated. Study-wide conclusions, independent of this receptor: Because the study included only a couple of donors, the extent to which the findings can be generalized is limited. A small fraction of clonotypes showed up in both the CD4 and CD8 compartments, probably as a result of convergent recombination. Compared with the primary T-cell response, the secondary T-cell response was weaker but faster, peaking on day 5 rather than day 15. Computational filtering was needed because FACS-sorted repertoires could contain abundant contaminating clonotypes from the bulk population. Most clones expanded after primary vaccination were re-detected after the booster (around 96% of CD4 and around nine tenths of CD8), suggesting broad memory maintenance.

The treatment or condition label, as the study defines it: live attenuated yellow fever vaccine strain. A standard Ficoll-Paque protocol was used to isolate PBMCs from peripheral blood. Epitope-specific CD8 T cells were sorted with a dextramer loaded with the yellow fever NS4B epitope peptide, together with anti-CD3 and anti-CD8 staining. RNA was extracted with TriZol from bulk PBMCs, CD4 and CD8 fractions, and dextramer-positive and dextramer-negative fractions. Taken from the germline V gene, the CDR1 and CDR2 loops are SGHVS and FNYEAQ. V and J lose 6 bases and 2 bases, and a span of 10 bases separates them. The CDR3 runs 13 residues from the cysteine to the phenylalanine. The sequence is cut down to CDR3 DNA, 39 bases in frame from base 1. Synthesis of TCR cDNA relied on 5'RACE template switching, a step that introduced a universal primer site along with unique molecular identifiers. cDNA synthesis was primed from both the TCR alpha and TCR beta constant segments. Libraries were amplified in two PCR steps, with sample barcodes and sequencing adapters added in the second step. Sequencing of libraries was performed on Illumina HiSeq 2500 (2x100 bp) or NovaSeq (2x150 bp). As for how the authors treated the data: Demultiplexing of reads and collapsing into UMI consensus sequences were performed with MIGEC, and V(D)J alignment was carried out with MiXCR. Clonotypes responding to the vaccine were identified with edgeR on replicate PBMC samples, with the criteria of FDR below 0.01 and a log2 fold change above 5 up to day 15. Each bulk clonotype was labeled CD4 or CD8 based on which sequenced repertoire, CD4 or CD8, contained the clonotype at higher abundance. A clonotype counted as NS4B-specific if enriched at least 10-fold in dextramer-positive versus dextramer-negative fractions, with CD4-biased clonotypes left out. The raw public data were reprocessed by TCRdb itself: fastp quality trimming at Q25, MiXCR clonotype calling, in-frame beta chains only. Every distinct CDR3 protein forms one entry, paired with its most common genes and DNA. TCRdb's processing, not the study's, gives the V and J calls here. The sample profile shows 80,000 to 100,000 distinct CDR3 sequences; under 9% of them were found once. In total, the top ten clones hold about 15% of the sample.

The sequence joins TRBV7-6 to TRBJ1-2; 5 matching bases give a weak D call of TRBD1. The material sequenced was CD8+ T cells not binding an NS4B(214-222) dextramer, sorted from PBMCs, taken more than 14 days after the first yellow fever vaccination. The cell subset or site label of this sample denotes: NS4B epitope dextramer-negative CD8 T cells. The receptor was derived from a man younger than 30 who received the YFV17D yellow fever vaccine. In nucleotide form, the sequence is TGTGCCAGCAGGGGGGAGGAGAACTATGGCTACACCTTC. Its product reads: CASRGEENYGYTF.